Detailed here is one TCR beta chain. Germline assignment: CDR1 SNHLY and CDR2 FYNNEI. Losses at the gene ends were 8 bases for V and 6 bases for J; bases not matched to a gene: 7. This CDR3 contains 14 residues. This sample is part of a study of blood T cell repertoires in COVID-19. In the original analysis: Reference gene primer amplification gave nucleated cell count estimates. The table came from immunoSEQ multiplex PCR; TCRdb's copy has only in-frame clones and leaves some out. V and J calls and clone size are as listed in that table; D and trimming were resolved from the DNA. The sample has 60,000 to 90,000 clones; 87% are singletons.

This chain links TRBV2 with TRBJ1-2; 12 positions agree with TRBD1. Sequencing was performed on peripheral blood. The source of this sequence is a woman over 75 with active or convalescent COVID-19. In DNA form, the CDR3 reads TGTGCCAGCGTCGGGACAGGGGGCGTTCATGGCTACACCTTC. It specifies CASVGTGGVHGYTF.